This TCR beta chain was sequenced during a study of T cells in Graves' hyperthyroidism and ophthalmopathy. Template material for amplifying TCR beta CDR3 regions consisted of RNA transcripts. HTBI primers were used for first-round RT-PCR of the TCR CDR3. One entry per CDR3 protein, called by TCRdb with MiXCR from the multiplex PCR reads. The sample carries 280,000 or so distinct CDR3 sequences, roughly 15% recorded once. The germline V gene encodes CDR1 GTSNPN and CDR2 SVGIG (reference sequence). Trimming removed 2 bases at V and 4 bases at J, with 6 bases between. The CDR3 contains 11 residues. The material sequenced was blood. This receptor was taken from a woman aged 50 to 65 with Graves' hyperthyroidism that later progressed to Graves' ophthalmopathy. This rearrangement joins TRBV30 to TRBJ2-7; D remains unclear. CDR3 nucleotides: TGTGCCTGGAGTTTACCGTACGAGCAGTACTTC. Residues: CAWSLPYEQYF. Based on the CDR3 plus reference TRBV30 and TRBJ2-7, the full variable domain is SQTIHQWPATLVQPVGSPLSLECTVEGTSNPNLYWYRQAAGRGLQLLFYSVGIGQISSEVPQNLSASRPQDRQFILSSKKLLLSDSGFYLCAWSLPYEQYFGPGTRLTVT.